This TCR beta chain was sequenced during a study of blood T cell repertoires in COVID-19. Whole-study context: Both acute and convalescent COVID-19 samples were obtained from the United States, Italy and Spain. The cDNA or gDNA used as material had been derived from T cells, B-cell-depleted T cells, or PBMCs.

Per the study methods: Counts of nucleated cells, estimated from reference gene primer amplification, were obtained. TCRdb's table, derived via immunoSEQ multiplex PCR, lists solely in-frame clones and lacks some. D and trimming come from the DNA, and the V and J calls and clone size come from that table. This table has around 95,000 clones, over 65% appearing once. Germline V gives CDR1 LGHDT, CDR2 YNNKEL (reference sequence). The CDR3 totals 15 residues. The V segment lost 2 bases and the J segment 4 bases; nucleotides outside the gene matches: 5. This chain links TRBV3-1 (or the pseudogene TRBV3-2) with TRBJ2-3, with 8 bases fitting TRBD2. This TCR came from a human donor in a cohort sampled during active COVID-19. The sample taken for sequencing was peripheral blood. The CDR3 here is CASSQTGRAADTQYF. CDR3 coding DNA: TGTGCCAGCAGCCAAACCGGGAGGGCGGCAGATACGCAGTATTTT.